This T cell receptor (beta chain) was observed in a study of T cell responses to AZD1222 COVID-19 vaccine. Regarding this clone: Its antigen is not identified.

Repertoires were generated with immunoSEQ multiplex PCR, while TCRdb's copy carries only in-frame clones and drops some. The sample contains fewer than 130,000 clones, 94% of which appear only once. Study-wide findings and caveats: Donors were chiefly white British, with a greater number of females, and clonal diversity was perhaps underestimated. Unmutated variant regions are reportedly the target of nearly half of TCRs that are spike-specific. At study baseline, merely six AZD1222 recipients were seropositive.

This receptor was identified in an adult who received the AZD1222 COVID-19 vaccine. Specimen: peripheral blood, collected 28 days after the second AZD1222 dose.

Written as DNA, the CDR3 is TGTGCCAGCTCACCTTCTTGGGACAGAGATCAGCCCCAGCATTTT. Translated: CASSPSWDRDQPQHF. V usage is TRBV18 and J usage is TRBJ1-5, with 7 nucleotides matching TRBD1. CDR1 KGHSH and CDR2 LQKENI come from the germline V gene. This CDR3 spans 15 amino acids. V was clipped by 3 bases and J by 5 bases; unmatched bases: 7.